The source of this T cell receptor beta chain is a study of a mutant IDH1 vaccine in newly diagnosed glioma. In the study overall: The therapy given earlier, which was standard therapy, consisted of radiotherapy, temozolomide, or both, and most of the patients received both.

Time point of the sample: week 11, during vaccination. The vaccine gave 300 ug of a 20-mer mutant IDH1 peptide subcutaneously per dose. Some clones are missing from TCRdb's copy, which holds only in-frame ones; the method was immunoSEQ multiplex PCR. The sample shows tens of thousands of clones, approximately 84% of them seen only once. The CDR3 loop spans 14 amino acids. The J segment lost 2 bases and the V segment lost 3 bases, leaving 3 bases of the junction unmatched. CDR1 is WNHNN, CDR2 SYGVQD, per germline (reference sequence). Comments on this clone: Its antigen remains unidentified.

The material sequenced was PBMCs, taken from a glioma patient whose treatment included an IDH1 peptide vaccine. This sequence originates from a man younger than 40 with glioma. V is TRBV10-1 and J is TRBJ2-7, with 8 bases lining up with TRBD1. The CDR3 spells CASSDAGQAYEQYF. The DNA of the CDR3 is TGCGCCAGCAGTGATGCGGGACAGGCCTACGAGCAGTACTTC.